These 18 T cell receptor beta chains share one sample of origin, sequenced in a study of siplizumab effects on memory and regulatory T cells. Clones were sequenced by immunoSEQ multiplex PCR, and TCRdb holds only the in-frame ones, with some missing. Of tens of thousands of clones listed, 79% were seen once; the top ten hold 0.42%. The sequenced material came from memory CD4+ T cells sorted from blood. Receptors originate from a human donor in good health.

This clone has a count of ten or more. The V call is TRBV7-9, the J call TRBJ2-4; D gene uncertain. CDR1 and CDR2 (germline): SEHNR, FQNEAQ (reference sequence). Trimming stripped 4 bases from V and 4 bases from J, with 11 bases between. The CDR3 spans 14 residues. The CDR3 DNA sequence: TGTGCCAGCAGCTATGTGGCGGAGAAAAACATTCAGTACTTC. This translates into CASSYVAEKNIQYF. Based on the CDR3 plus reference TRBV7-9 and TRBJ2-4, the full variable domain is DTGVSQNPRHKITKRGQNVTFRCDPISEHNRLYWYRQTLGQGPEFLTYFQNEAQLEKSRLLSDRFSAERPKGSFSTLEIQRTEQGDSAMYLCASSYVAEKNIQYFGAGTRLSVL.

This clone was recorded a few times. The chain couples TRBV6-5 to TRBJ1-1; TRBD1 is a possible D gene (6 bases). From germline, CDR1 is MNHEY and CDR2 SVGAGI. Trimming pared 2 bases from V and 7 bases from J, leaving 14 bases between. This CDR3 contains 14 residues. The CDR3 sequence: CASSYRAGTSEAFF. For the CDR3, the DNA is TGTGCCAGCAGTTACCGTGCCGGGACAAGTGAAGCTTTCTTT.

This chain connects TRBV21-1 to TRBJ2-2. TRBV21-1 is labeled a pseudogene. This CDR3 has 13 amino acids. The CDR3 here is CASSKDIAGELFF. The DNA for the CDR3 is TGTGCCAGCAGCAAAGACATAGCCGGGGAGCTGTTTTTT.

The chain carries TRBV19 and TRBJ1-3; D remains unclear. CDR3 length: 16 residues. Germline CDR1 reads LNHDA; CDR2 reads SQIVND (reference sequence). V shed 5 bases and J shed 1 base, with 15 bases lying between them. The CDR3 sequence is CASSLLMGISGNTIYF. The CDR3 region has the DNA TGTGCCAGTAGTCTCCTGATGGGGATTTCTGGAAACACCATATATTTT.

The J gene is TRBJ1-1, the V gene TRBV10-3; D is undetermined. The germline CDR1 and CDR2 sequences are ENHRY and SYGVKD. This CDR3 comprises 14 residues. V lost 0 bases, J lost 1 base, and 6 bases lay in between. The CDR3 sequence is CAISESPGNTEAFF. The DNA of the CDR3 is TGTGCCATCAGTGAGTCGCCCGGGAACACTGAAGCTTTCTTT.

This chain connects TRBV7-2 to TRBJ1-1; TRBD1 is a possible D gene (6 bases). The germline V and J ends were trimmed by 6 bases and 6 bases, with 17 bases remaining between them. The CDR3 extends over 14 amino acids. Per the germline V gene, CDR1 is SGHTA and CDR2 is FQGNSA. The DNA of the CDR3 is TGTGCCAGCAGTCCAGCCCCAGGGGCTTCTGAAGCTTTCTTT. Translated: CASSPAPGASEAFF.

The chain employs TRBV6-1 and TRBJ2-3, with 8 bases that match TRBD2. Germline V CDR1 and CDR2: MNHNS, SASEGT. The V gene end was trimmed by 4 bases and the J gene end by 0 bases; junction bases not matched to a gene: 6. The CDR3 sequence is 16 residues long. As DNA, the CDR3 is TGTGCCAGCAGTGGGAAAGCGGGGGCGAGCACAGATACGCAGTATTTT. It is translated as CASSGKAGASTDTQYF.

The V call is TRBV11-1, the J call TRBJ2-6; no reliable D call. Germline CDR1 reads SGHAT; CDR2 reads FQDESV (reference sequence). The CDR3 runs to 17 residues. The germline V and J ends were trimmed by 0 bases and 0 bases, with 9 bases remaining between them. The DNA of the CDR3 is TGTGCCAGCAGCTTAGCGGGTGTACGCTCTGGGGCCAACGTCCTGACTTTC. Translation: CASSLAGVRSGANVLTF.

This rearrangement joins TRBV5-5 to TRBJ1-2; the match to TRBD1 covers 8 bases. The CDR3 spans 15 residues. Germline V lookup: CDR1 SGHKS, CDR2 YYEKEE (reference sequence). The V gene end was trimmed by 3 bases and the J gene end by 5 bases; junction bases not matched to a gene: 9. CDR3 amino acids: CASSSTDRVVYGYTF. In DNA, the CDR3 is TGTGCCAGCAGCTCAACGGACAGGGTCGTTTATGGCTACACCTTC.

This chain links TRBV5-1 with TRBJ2-3, with D perhaps given as TRBD1 or TRBD2 (5 bases each). This CDR3 comprises 15 residues. Trimming left V 1 base short and J 0 bases short, with 9 bases between. Germline values: CDR1 SGHRS, CDR2 YFSETQ. The CDR3 DNA is TGCGCCAGCAGCTTGTACGGGGCTAGCACAGATACGCAGTATTTT. Translating gives CASSLYGASTDTQYF.

V gene TRBV27 combines with J gene TRBJ2-3; D may match TRBD1 or TRBD2 (6 bases each). CDR1 is MNHEY, CDR2 SMNVEV, per germline (reference sequence). V was pared by 1 base and J by 1 base, with 12 bases between. The CDR3 is 16 amino acids. For the CDR3, the DNA is TGTGCCAGCAGTTTATTTCGGGGGCGGGGCACAGATACGCAGTATTTT. It yields the protein CASSLFRGRGTDTQYF.

CDR3 in amino acids: CASSLPGISGNTIYF. The CDR3 DNA reads as TGTGCCAGCAGCTTACCCGGGATCTCTGGAAACACCATATATTTT. This chain links TRBV7-9 with TRBJ1-3; no clear D gene. CDR1 and CDR2 (germline): SEHNR, FQNEAQ (reference sequence). V lost 2 bases and J 0 bases, leaving 8 bases between the germline ends. This CDR3 contains 15 residues.

This clone has a count of ten or more. V usage is TRBV6-1 and J usage is TRBJ1-6; D is ambiguous. The CDR3 covers 13 residues. CDR1 MNHNS and CDR2 SASEGT come from the germline V gene. V was cut by 3 bases and J by 8 bases, with 8 bases left in between. The CDR3 bases are TGTGCCAGCAGTGATTTGGAGGATTCACCCCTCCACTTT. It is translated as CASSDLEDSPLHF.

CDR3 region: CASSLGKGGQGISYEQYF. CDR3 DNA sequence: TGTGCCAGCAGCTTAGGAAAGGGTGGACAGGGAATCTCCTACGAGCAGTACTTC. The chain links TRBV11-2 to TRBJ2-7; 8 bases map to TRBD1. This CDR3 contains 18 residues. Germline assignment: CDR1 SGHAT and CDR2 FQNNGV. Germline trimming cut 1 base from V and 0 bases from J; bases unmatched to any gene: 11.

This chain joins TRBV2 and TRBJ2-5; 10 bases are a match to TRBD2. Germline V lookup: CDR1 SNHLY, CDR2 FYNNEI. The CDR3 runs 17 residues. J was trimmed by 6 bases and V by 0 bases; bases with no gene match: 10. The CDR3 nucleotides are TGTGCCAGCAGTGAAGCGGGGGAGCGGGGGGGCAGACAGACCCAGTACTTC. Residues: CASSEAGERGGRQTQYF.

V gene TRBV7-9 combines with J gene TRBJ2-5; D could derive from TRBD1 or TRBD2 (6 bases each). Germline values: CDR1 SEHNR, CDR2 FQNEAQ (reference sequence). The V and J ends lost 0 bases and 5 bases respectively, with 13 bases between them. The CDR3 is made up of 15 amino acids. The CDR3 loop reads CASSLAGGSPETQYF. The CDR3 DNA reads TGTGCCAGCAGCTTAGCGGGGGGCTCCCCGGAGACCCAGTACTTC.

This chain connects TRBV12-5 to TRBJ2-5; a weak D match, TRBD1 (5 bases). From germline, CDR1 is LGHNT and CDR2 FRNRAP. Deletions cut 5 bases from V and 0 bases from J, with 10 bases between. The CDR3 length is 14 residues. Written as DNA, the CDR3 is TGTGCTAGTGGTCCCAGGGCGTACCAAGAGACCCAGTACTTC. Its translation is CASGPRAYQETQYF.

V and J are TRBV9 and TRBJ1-1; D may be TRBD1 (6 bases). There are 15 residues in the CDR3. Germline V lookup: CDR1 SGDLS, CDR2 YYNGEE. V gave up 0 bases and J gave up 0 bases, with 9 bases separating them. CDR3 nucleotides: TGTGCCAGCAGCGTAGGGGGGGCGATGAACACTGAAGCTTTCTTT. This gives the protein CASSVGGAMNTEAFF.